This TCR beta chain was sequenced for a study of T-cell memory formation after mild COVID-19. Study information: Largely donor-specific sequence clusters came from two donors. Study observations and caveats: There was a balanced CD4/CD8 profile in clones contracting day 15 to 85, and later expanders leaned CD4+. Whether second-wave clones peaking at day 37 were SARS-CoV-2 specific went unconfirmed. Pre-infection memory harbored some responding clones, suggesting cross-reactive memory joined.

Notes on this clonotype: Its antigen remains unidentified.

The CDR3 is made up of 16 amino acids. Germline CDR1 and CDR2: LGHNA and YNFKEQ. The V end was cut by 1 base, the J end by 5 bases, with 18 bases between. From the 5' RACE reads, TCRdb called clonotypes with MiXCR, one entry per CDR3 protein. The sample has about 470,000 distinct CDR3 sequences; 18% are singletons. The V and J genes are TRBV4-2 and TRBJ2-7, with a tentative D call TRBD2 (6 bases). This sequence originates from an adult woman who had mild COVID-19 (a few samples of this study predate the infection). Cell type and time point are not known. The sample comprised PBMCs or a T cell subset sorted from them (not recorded which). CDR3 DNA sequence: TGTGCCAGCAGCCAAGCCGGGACTGGCGTGTCGGACGAGCAGTACTTC. This sequence encodes CASSQAGTGVSDEQYF.